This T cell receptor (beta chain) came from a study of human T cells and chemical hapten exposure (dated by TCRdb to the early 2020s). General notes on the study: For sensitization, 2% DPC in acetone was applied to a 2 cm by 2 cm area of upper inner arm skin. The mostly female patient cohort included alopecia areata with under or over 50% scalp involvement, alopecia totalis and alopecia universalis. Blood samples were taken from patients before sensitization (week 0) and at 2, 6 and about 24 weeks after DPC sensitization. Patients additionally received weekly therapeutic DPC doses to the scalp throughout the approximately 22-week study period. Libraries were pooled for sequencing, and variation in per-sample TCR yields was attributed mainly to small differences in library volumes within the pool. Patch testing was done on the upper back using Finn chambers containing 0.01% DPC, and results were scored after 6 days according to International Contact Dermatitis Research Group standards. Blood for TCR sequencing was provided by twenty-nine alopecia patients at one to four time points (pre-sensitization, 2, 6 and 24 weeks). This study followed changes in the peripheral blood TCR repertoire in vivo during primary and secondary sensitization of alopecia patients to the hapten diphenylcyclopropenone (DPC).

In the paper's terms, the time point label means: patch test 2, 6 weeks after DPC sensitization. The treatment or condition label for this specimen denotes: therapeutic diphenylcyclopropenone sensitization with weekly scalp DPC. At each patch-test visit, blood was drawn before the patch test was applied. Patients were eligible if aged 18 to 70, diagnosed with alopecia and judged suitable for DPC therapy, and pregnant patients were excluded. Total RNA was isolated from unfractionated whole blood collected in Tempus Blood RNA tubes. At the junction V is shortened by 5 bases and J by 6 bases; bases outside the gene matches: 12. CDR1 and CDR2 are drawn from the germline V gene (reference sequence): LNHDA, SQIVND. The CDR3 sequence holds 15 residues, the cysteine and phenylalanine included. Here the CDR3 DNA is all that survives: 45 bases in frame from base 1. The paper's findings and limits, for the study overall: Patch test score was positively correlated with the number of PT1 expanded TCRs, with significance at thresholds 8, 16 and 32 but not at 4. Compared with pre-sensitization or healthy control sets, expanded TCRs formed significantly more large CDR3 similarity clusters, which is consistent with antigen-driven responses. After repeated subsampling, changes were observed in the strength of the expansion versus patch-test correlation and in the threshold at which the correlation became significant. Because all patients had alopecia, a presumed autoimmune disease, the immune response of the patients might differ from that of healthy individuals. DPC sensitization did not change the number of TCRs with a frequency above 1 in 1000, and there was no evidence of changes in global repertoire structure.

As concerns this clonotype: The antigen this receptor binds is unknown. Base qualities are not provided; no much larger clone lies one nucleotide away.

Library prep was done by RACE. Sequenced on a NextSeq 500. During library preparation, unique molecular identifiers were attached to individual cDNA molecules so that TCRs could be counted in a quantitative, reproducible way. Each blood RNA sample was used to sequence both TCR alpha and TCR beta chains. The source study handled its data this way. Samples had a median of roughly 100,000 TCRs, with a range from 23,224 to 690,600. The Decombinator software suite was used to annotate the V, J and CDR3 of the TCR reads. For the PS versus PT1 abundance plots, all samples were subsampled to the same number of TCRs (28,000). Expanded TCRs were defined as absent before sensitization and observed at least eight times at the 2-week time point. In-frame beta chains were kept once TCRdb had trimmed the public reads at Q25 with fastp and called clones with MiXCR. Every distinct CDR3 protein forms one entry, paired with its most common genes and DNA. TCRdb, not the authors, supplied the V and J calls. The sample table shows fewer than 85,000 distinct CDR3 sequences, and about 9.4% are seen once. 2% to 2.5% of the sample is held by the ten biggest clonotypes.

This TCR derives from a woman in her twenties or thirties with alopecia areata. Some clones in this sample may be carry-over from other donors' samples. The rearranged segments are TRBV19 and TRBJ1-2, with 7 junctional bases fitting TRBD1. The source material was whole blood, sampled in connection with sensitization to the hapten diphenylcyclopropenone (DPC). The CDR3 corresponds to CASSGTDRVLNGYTF. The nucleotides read TGTGCCAGTAGTGGCACTGACAGGGTATTGAATGGCTACACCTTC.